This T cell receptor (beta chain) was documented in a study of blood T cell repertoires in COVID-19. On the study more broadly: COVID-19 samples, acute and convalescent, were from the United States, Italy and Spain. In each case, the material was cDNA or gDNA derived from T cells, B-cell-depleted T cells, or PBMCs.

Participants were aged roughly 18 to 100 years from approximately 23 US areas. Clones were read by immunoSEQ multiplex PCR, and TCRdb kept only the in-frame ones, dropping some. The data contain 200,000 to 250,000 clones, around 82% of them singletons. Germline V gives CDR1 SGHRS, CDR2 YFSETQ. The CDR3 is made up of 14 amino acids. Trimming took 2 bases from V and 3 from J, leaving 12 bases between them. The sample consisted of PBMCs or T cells enriched from blood (not recorded which). The V and J genes are TRBV5-1 and TRBJ2-7; no firm D call. This TCR was recovered from a woman aged 40 to 50 who had been exposed to COVID-19. CDR3 coding DNA: TGCGCCAGCAGCTTAGAGTCCGGGTTCTACGAGCAGTACTTC. Amino acids: CASSLESGFYEQYF.